This T cell receptor beta chain was captured in a study of T-cell reconstitution after alpha-beta-depleted transplantation in children. Findings and limits, study-wide: There were some patients whose high TCRbeta diversity at day 60 came from surviving recipient T cells and thymic progenitors. Once a year had passed after transplant, T-cell counts and diversity came mostly from newly produced T cells. Reports say that about two months after transplant, the alpha-beta T cells came out of several hundred graft clones that had expanded.

As regards this clonotype: What it recognizes is unknown.

Preparing the TCRbeta library involved the use of unique molecular identifiers. Via MiXCR, TCRdb re-called the PCR reads, giving one row per CDR3 protein. The sample contains hundreds of thousands of distinct CDR3 sequences, roughly a quarter of which appear only once. Germline-derived CDR1 and CDR2 are MDHEN and SYDVKM. This CDR3 has 14 residues. V lost 6 bases, J lost 3 bases, and 15 bases lay in between. The receptor's source is a female patient aged 2-10 years who had a stem cell transplant for congenital amegakaryocytic thrombocytopenia, so the T cells may come from the graft donor. The chain recombines TRBV28 with TRBJ2-7; D is ambiguous. Sample: PBMCs, mostly from graft donor cells, taken 360 days after TCRalphabeta/CD19-depleted stem cell transplant. This CDR3 is CASRFMGLGYEQYF. In DNA form, the CDR3 reads TGTGCCAGCAGGTTTATGGGTCTGGGCTACGAGCAGTACTTC.